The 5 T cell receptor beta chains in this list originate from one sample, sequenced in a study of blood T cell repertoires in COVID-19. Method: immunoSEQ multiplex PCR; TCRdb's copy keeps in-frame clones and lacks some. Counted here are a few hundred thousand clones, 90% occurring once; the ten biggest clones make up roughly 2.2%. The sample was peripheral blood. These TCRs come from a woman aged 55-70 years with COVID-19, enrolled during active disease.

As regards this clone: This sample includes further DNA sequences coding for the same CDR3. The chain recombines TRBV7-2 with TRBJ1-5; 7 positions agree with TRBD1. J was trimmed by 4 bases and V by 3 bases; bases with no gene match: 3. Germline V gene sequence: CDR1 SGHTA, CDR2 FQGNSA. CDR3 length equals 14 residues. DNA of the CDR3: TGTGCCAGCAGCTTCCGACAGGGTAATCAGCCCCAGCATTTT. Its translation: CASSFRQGNQPQHF.

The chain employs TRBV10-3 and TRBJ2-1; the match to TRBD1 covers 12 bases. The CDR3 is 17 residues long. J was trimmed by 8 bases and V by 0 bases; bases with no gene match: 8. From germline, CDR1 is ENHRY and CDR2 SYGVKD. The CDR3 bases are TGTGCCATCAGTGAGTCCCTGGGACAGGGGGCCTTCCATGAGCAGTTCTTC. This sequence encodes CAISESLGQGAFHEQFF.

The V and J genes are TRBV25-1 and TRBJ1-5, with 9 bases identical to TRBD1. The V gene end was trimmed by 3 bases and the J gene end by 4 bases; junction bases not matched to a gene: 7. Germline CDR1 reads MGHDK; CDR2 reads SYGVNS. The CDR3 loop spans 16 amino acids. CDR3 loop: CASSESGTGMNQPQHF. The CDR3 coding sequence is TGTGCCAGCAGTGAGTCCGGGACAGGGATGAATCAGCCCCAGCATTTT.

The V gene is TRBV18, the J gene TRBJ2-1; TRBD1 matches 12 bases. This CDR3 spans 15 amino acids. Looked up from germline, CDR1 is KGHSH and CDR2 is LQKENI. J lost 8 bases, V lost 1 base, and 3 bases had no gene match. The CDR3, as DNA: TGTGCCAGCTCACCACGGGGACAGGGGGCCGATGAGCAGTTCTTC. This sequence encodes CASSPRGQGADEQFF.

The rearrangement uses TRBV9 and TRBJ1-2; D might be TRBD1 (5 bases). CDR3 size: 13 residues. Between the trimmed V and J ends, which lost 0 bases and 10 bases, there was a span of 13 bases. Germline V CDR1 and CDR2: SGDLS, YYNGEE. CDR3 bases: TGTGCCAGCAGCGTAGACGGGACTTCCGACTACACCTTC. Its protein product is CASSVDGTSDYTF. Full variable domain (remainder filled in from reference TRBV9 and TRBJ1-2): DSGVTQTPKHLITATGQRVTLRCSPRSGDLSVYWYQQSLDQGLQFLIQYYNGEERAKGNILERFSAQQFPDLHSELNLSSLELGDSALYFCASSVDGTSDYTFGSGTRLTVV.